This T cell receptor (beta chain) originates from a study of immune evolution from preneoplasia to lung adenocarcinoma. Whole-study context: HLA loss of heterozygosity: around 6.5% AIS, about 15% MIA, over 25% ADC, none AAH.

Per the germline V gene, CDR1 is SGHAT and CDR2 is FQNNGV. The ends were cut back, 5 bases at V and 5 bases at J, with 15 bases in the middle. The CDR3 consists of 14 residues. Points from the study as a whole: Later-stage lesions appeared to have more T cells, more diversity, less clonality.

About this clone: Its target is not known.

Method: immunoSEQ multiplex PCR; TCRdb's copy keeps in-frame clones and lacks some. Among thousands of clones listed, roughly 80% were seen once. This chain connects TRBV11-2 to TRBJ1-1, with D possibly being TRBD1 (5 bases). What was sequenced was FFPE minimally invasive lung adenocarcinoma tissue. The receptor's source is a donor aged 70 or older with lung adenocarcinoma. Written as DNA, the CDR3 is TGTGCCAGCAGCCCACCCTGGCAGGGAACTGAAGCTTTCTTT. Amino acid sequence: CASSPPWQGTEAFF.